The entry that follows covers one TCR beta chain sequence. The antigen is not known. V lost 3 bases, J lost 8 bases, and 13 bases lay in between. Looked up from germline, CDR1 is LGHNA and CDR2 is YSLEER. The CDR3 length is 14 residues. The data originate from a study of shared clonotypes between healthy human individuals. Study results and limitations: There were few donors, and this limited the genetic and exposure-history diversity represented.

Assay: immunoSEQ multiplex PCR; the TCRdb copy retains only in-frame clones and omits some. The table lists some 1.5 million clones, 95% to 97% of them singletons. The gene calls are TRBV4-3 and TRBJ2-2; maybe TRBD2 (5 bases). The origin of this receptor is a man aged 25 to 40 in good health. Sample: naive CD4+ T cells sorted from blood. The sample's subset: CD45RA+ positively selected. The CDR3 is CASSQDYSVGELFF. CDR3 DNA sequence: TGCGCCAGCAGCCAGGATTATAGCGTTGGGGAGCTGTTTTTT.